This entry features one TCR beta chain sequence. It has no known antigen specificity. Base-call qualities are not available, and no considerably larger clone is one nucleotide away. Preparation of the library involved PCR. At the Johns Hopkins FTIC core, DNA from the cultured CD4+ T cells underwent TCR sequencing with the Oncomine TCR Beta short-read assay. The QIAamp micro DNA kit was used to extract genomic DNA from the cultured CD4+ T cells. The Oncomine TCR Beta libraries from cultured CD4+ T cells were pooled using unique dual indexes and then sequenced on an Illumina iSeq 100. Processing in the source paper ran as follows. Non-productive sequences were removed, and CDR3s not starting with C, not ending with F or W, or shorter than 7 amino acids were discarded. The MANAFEST web application was used to identify antigen-specific clonotypes by comparing peptide-stimulated wells against reference wells and other culture wells. To be called positive, a clone needed an FDR below 0.05, an odds ratio above 5, and a productive frequency above 0.1% in at least two of three replicate wells. Clonotypes that were significantly expanded in both SARS-CoV-2 spike wells and at least one common cold coronavirus spike condition were defined as cross-reactive. Levenshtein distances (stringdist) and unrooted phylogenetic trees (ape) in R version 3.6.1 were used to assess CDR3 homology. TCRdb redid the processing of the public reads, applying fastp at Q25 and MiXCR, and retained in-frame beta chains. Every entry covers one CDR3 protein and lists the most common genes and DNA from its rows. The V and J calls were determined by TCRdb, not by the authors. This sample holds tens of thousands of distinct CDR3 sequences; about 50% were observed only once. The leading ten clones occupy approximately 28% of the sample.

This sample was included in a study of vaccination and CD4 T cells after COVID-19 (dated by TCRdb to between 2022 and 2023). The study in broad terms: The convalescent cohort included six males and four females, with two Hispanic individuals, seven Caucasians, two Asians and one multiracial person. Overlapping spike peptide pools from SARS-CoV-2 and from the common cold coronaviruses HCoV-NL63, HCoV-OC43 and HCoV-229E were used as culture stimuli. Each participant got two doses of either the Pfizer-BioNTech BNT162b2 vaccine (n=8) or the Moderna mRNA-1273 vaccine (n=2). Post-vaccine blood samples were collected a median of around 10 weeks after the second vaccine dose, ranging from roughly 14 to 241 days. Post-COVID blood samples were collected from convalescent patients a median of approximately 93 days after diagnosis, with a range of roughly 30 to 161 days. In roughly nine COVID-19 convalescent patients and several infection-naive healthy vaccine recipients, the spike-specific CD4+ TCR repertoire before mRNA vaccination was compared with the repertoire after mRNA vaccination. In control cultures, a CEFX viral epitope pool was used as positive control, an HIV-1 Nef peptide pool was used as negative control, or no peptide was added. General study outcomes and caveats: In convalescent patients, a median approximately 90% of post-vaccine SARS-CoV-2-reactive clones were detected only after vaccination, suggesting vaccine-specific priming. Only a relatively small number of convalescent patients were included in the study, and early timepoints following natural infection were not analyzed. An increase in the median number of SARS-CoV-2-reactive clonotypes from approximately 21 after infection to 38 after vaccination was observed, but the change was not found to be significant. Nearly all vaccine-specific clones in convalescent patients (304 of 307) were mono-reactive for SARS-CoV-2 spike rather than cross-reactive with common cold coronaviruses.

What the treatment or condition label conveys for this sample: roughly 11-day PBMC culture with coronavirus spike peptide pools or control peptides (ViraFEST assay). The ViraFEST assay, used in the study, expanded antigen-specific T cells with peptide pools and then identified the expanded clonotypes through TCR sequencing. Negative nucleocapsid antibody tests before and after vaccination confirmed that the healthy vaccine recipients had no prior SARS-CoV-2 infection. Each well held about 2.2 million PBMCs cultured in IMDM containing approximately 5% human AB serum and about 10 IU/ml IL-2, with approximately 9.2 ug/ml peptide pools added. On days 3 and 7, half of the culture medium was replaced with fresh IL-2-containing medium. Once the cells had been in culture for 10 days, the EasySep CD4+ T cell isolation kit was used to isolate CD4+ T cells by negative selection. Ficoll-Paque Plus gradient centrifugation was used to isolate PBMCs from whole blood, and the isolated PBMCs were then either used fresh or cryopreserved at -140C. Triplicate wells were generally used for each culture condition.

Inclusive of the bounding cysteine and phenylalanine, the CDR3 is 14 residues long. Kept here is only the CDR3 DNA, which spans 42 bases and is read in frame from base 1. Ends trimmed: V by 6 bases, J by 7 bases; bases unmatched to a gene: 10. Via the germline V gene (reference sequence), CDR1 is SGHKS and CDR2 YYEKEE. This TCR was recovered from a human donor who received a COVID-19 vaccine. The sample in question was CD4+ T cells from blood, cultured in vitro, obtained before SARS-CoV-2 vaccination. This chain is built from TRBV5-5 and TRBJ1-2; TRBD1 aligns with 9 central bases. The CDR3 has the sequence CASTQPGQGIGYTF. At the DNA level, the sequence is TGTGCCAGCACCCAACCCGGACAGGGGATTGGCTACACCTTC.